The rows below give T cell receptor beta chains drawn from one sample of a study of blood T cell repertoires in COVID-19. Sequencing used immunoSEQ multiplex PCR; TCRdb keeps in-frame clones, though not all of them. The profile shows 150,000 to 200,000 clones, over 75% of them singletons. The sample was peripheral blood. All receptors come from a woman in her seventies with acute or convalescent COVID-19. Each CDR3 is given with its conserved first and last residue. D genes are given only for firm matches. Not all rows give a size; the values are once, few, many and, for expanded clones, a class.

clone size: NA
D gene: TRBD2
J gene: TRBJ2-5
V gene: TRBV14
CDR3 protein: CASSQDSGGQETQYF
CDR3 DNA: TGTGCCAGCAGCCAAGATTCCGGGGGGCAAGAGACCCAGTACTTC

clone size: few
D gene: NA
J gene: TRBJ1-2
V gene: TRBV27
CDR3 protein: CASRGSLFYGYTF
CDR3 DNA: TGTGCCAGCAGGGGCTCTCTCTTTTATGGCTACACCTTC

clone size: NA
D gene: TRBD2
J gene: TRBJ2-7
V gene: TRBV18
CDR3 protein: CASSPAGRSYEQYF
CDR3 DNA: TGTGCCAGCTCACCTGCCGGGAGGTCCTACGAGCAGTACTTC

clone size: NA
D gene: NA
J gene: TRBJ1-2
V gene: TRBV25-1
CDR3 protein: CASSVPGSPRGYTF
CDR3 DNA: TGTGCCAGCAGTGTGCCGGGATCACCGAGGGGCTACACCTTC

clone size: NA
D gene: NA
J gene: TRBJ1-1
V gene: TRBV3-1/TRBV3-2
CDR3 protein: CASSLALASASTEAFF
CDR3 DNA: TGTGCCAGCAGCCTCGCCCTGGCCTCCGCCTCCACTGAAGCTTTCTTT

clone size: NA
D gene: NA
J gene: TRBJ2-2
V gene: TRBV7-2
CDR3 protein: CASSLDLAGPVELFF
CDR3 DNA: TGTGCCAGCAGCTTAGACCTCGCGGGGCCCGTGGAGCTGTTTTTT

clone size: NA
D gene: NA
J gene: TRBJ2-3
V gene: TRBV9
CDR3 protein: CASSAPPRGAFTDTQYF
CDR3 DNA: TGTGCCAGCAGCGCCCCGCCCCGGGGGGCTTTCACAGATACGCAGTATTTT

clone size: NA
D gene: NA
J gene: TRBJ2-3
V gene: TRBV3-1/TRBV3-2
CDR3 protein: CASSPRVLTDTQYF
CDR3 DNA: TGTGCCAGCAGCCCCCGGGTCCTCACAGATACGCAGTATTTT

clone size: NA
D gene: TRBD2
J gene: TRBJ2-2
V gene: TRBV6-5
CDR3 protein: CASSYSTSGSSGELFF
CDR3 DNA: TGTGCCAGCAGTTACTCGACTAGCGGGAGTTCCGGGGAGCTGTTTTTT

clone size: NA
D gene: NA
J gene: TRBJ2-3
V gene: TRBV11-2
CDR3 protein: CASSLGTPRTDTQYF
CDR3 DNA: TGTGCCAGCAGCTTAGGGACACCGAGGACAGATACGCAGTATTTT

clone size: NA
D gene: TRBD2
J gene: TRBJ2-3
V gene: TRBV5-1
CDR3 protein: CASSFPSGRALHF
CDR3 DNA: TGCGCCAGCAGCTTTCCTAGCGGGAGGGCCCTGCATTTT

clone size: NA
D gene: TRBD2
J gene: TRBJ2-5
V gene: TRBV5-1
CDR3 protein: CASSRAPASGRVETQYF
CDR3 DNA: TGCGCCAGCAGTCGGGCCCCCGCTAGCGGGAGAGTAGAGACCCAGTACTTC

clone size: NA
D gene: NA
J gene: TRBJ1-5
V gene: TRBV5-1
CDR3 protein: CASSLEAGVDQPQHF
CDR3 DNA: TGCGCCAGCAGCTTGGAGGCAGGTGTGGATCAGCCCCAGCATTTT

clone size: NA
D gene: TRBD1
J gene: TRBJ2-7
V gene: TRBV5-6
CDR3 protein: CASSRAGTGDLSYEQYF
CDR3 DNA: TGTGCCAGCAGCCGAGCGGGGACAGGGGATCTCTCCTACGAGCAGTACTTC

clone size: once
D gene: NA
J gene: TRBJ2-1
V gene: TRBV29-1
CDR3 protein: CSVAPAGNNEQFF
CDR3 DNA: NA

clone size: NA
D gene: NA
J gene: TRBJ1-2
V gene: TRBV19
CDR3 protein: CASSPPLGAALDYTF
CDR3 DNA: TGTGCCAGTAGCCCCCCATTAGGGGCCGCTTTGGACTACACCTTC

clone size: NA
D gene: TRBD1
J gene: TRBJ2-5
V gene: TRBV18
CDR3 protein: CASSQGGGETQYF
CDR3 DNA: TGTGCCAGCTCGCAAGGGGGCGGAGAGACCCAGTACTTC

clone size: NA
D gene: NA
J gene: TRBJ2-1
V gene: TRBV29-1
CDR3 protein: CSVEQNEQFF
CDR3 DNA: TGCAGCGTTGAACAAAATGAGCAGTTCTTC

clone size: NA
D gene: NA
J gene: TRBJ1-1
V gene: TRBV7-9
CDR3 protein: CASRHTGYRKESAEAFF
CDR3 DNA: TGTGCCAGCAGACATACAGGGTATCGAAAAGAGTCTGCTGAAGCTTTCTTT

clone size: NA
D gene: NA
J gene: TRBJ2-1
V gene: TRBV23-1
CDR3 protein: CARSYNEQFF
CDR3 DNA: TGCGCCCGTTCCTACAATGAGCAGTTCTTC

clone size: NA
D gene: TRBD1
J gene: TRBJ2-7
V gene: TRBV6-2/TRBV6-3
CDR3 protein: CASSYLGQGAYEQYF
CDR3 DNA: TGTGCCAGCAGTTACCTCGGACAGGGAGCTTACGAGCAGTACTTC

clone size: once
D gene: NA
J gene: TRBJ1-2
V gene: TRBV21-1
CDR3 protein: CATRLAAGGYTF
CDR3 DNA: TGTGCCACCCGACTCGCCGCCGGCGGCTACACCTTC